This T cell receptor (beta chain) was identified in a study of response to subunit inactivated influenza vaccine. Turning to this clonotype: No antigen is known for it.

The V and J ends lost 2 bases and 9 bases respectively, with 20 bases between them. Germline CDR1 is DFQATT and CDR2 is SNEGSKA (reference sequence). The CDR3 totals 15 residues. TCRdb re-analysed the RT-PCR reads in MiXCR, keeping a single row per CDR3 protein. The sample lists about 780,000 distinct CDR3 sequences, less than 20% occurring once. Study-wide findings and caveats: New T cells are recruited in small numbers by each seasonal influenza vaccination, according to the authors' suggestion.

The specimen was PBMCs from blood, collected 4 to 6 days after vaccination. The rearrangement joins TRBV20-1 to TRBJ2-1; D is possibly TRBD2 (5 bases). The sequence was collected from a man in his fifties or sixties who received an inactivated influenza vaccine. CDR3 protein: CSARFMGHGETEQFF. CDR3 in DNA: TGCAGTGCTAGATTTATGGGCCACGGGGAGACTGAGCAGTTCTTC.